The next 31 T cell receptor beta chains were all read from a single sample in a study of cytomegalovirus exposure and HLA in healthy donors. PCR employed 60 Vbeta and 13 Jbeta primers. Assay: immunoSEQ multiplex PCR; the TCRdb copy retains only in-frame clones and omits some. The data hold 100,000 to 150,000 clones, with 75% to 90% observed a single time. Sequenced sample: PBMCs. These TCRs come from a woman aged 40 to 55 in good health and CMV-seronegative.

V usage is TRBV29-1 and J usage is TRBJ2-2; tentative D call: TRBD1 (6 bases). V was clipped by 3 bases and J by 7 bases, with 18 bases between them. Germline CDR1 SQVTM, CDR2 ANQGSEA. There are 15 residues in the CDR3. The CDR3 DNA follows: TGCAGCGTTGAGCCCCGAGGGGGACGCAACGGGGAGCTGTTTTTT. Translated: CSVEPRGGRNGELFF.

The J gene is TRBJ1-2, the V gene TRBV7-3; D unclear. Germline assignment: CDR1 SGHTA and CDR2 FQGTGA. The CDR3 totals 13 residues. V was cut by 4 bases and J by 8 bases, with 14 bases left in between. The CDR3 protein is CASSSTATLGYTF. CDR3 DNA sequence: TGTGCCAGCAGCTCTACAGCTACCCTAGGCTACACCTTC.

The chain links TRBV19 to TRBJ2-6, with TRBD1 as a possible D gene (5 bases). Trimming took 5 bases from V and 3 from J, leaving 20 bases between them. CDR1 is LNHDA, CDR2 SQIVND, per germline (reference sequence). The CDR3 is made up of 18 amino acids. CDR3 residues: CASSSGRPGLDGANVLTF. CDR3 in DNA: TGTGCCAGTAGTTCAGGGCGGCCTGGGTTGGATGGGGCCAACGTCCTGACTTTC. The full variable domain, its missing parts supplied by reference TRBV19 and TRBJ2-6, is DGGITQSPKYLFRKEGQNVTLSCEQNLNHDAMYWYRQDPGQGLRLIYYSQIVNDFQKGDIAEGYSVSREKKESFPLTVTSAQKNPTAFYLCASSSGRPGLDGANVLTFGAGSRLTVL.

V usage is TRBV6-1 and J usage is TRBJ1-5; TRBD1 matches at 7 bases. V dropped 4 bases and J dropped 6; count of bases not matched to a gene: 6. Looked up from germline, CDR1 is MNHNS and CDR2 is SASEGT. The CDR3 covers 14 residues. The CDR3 reads CASSAGTEGQPQHF. The CDR3 DNA reads TGTGCCAGCAGTGCGGGGACAGAGGGTCAGCCCCAGCATTTT.

This sequence joins TRBV5-1 and TRBJ2-2, with D possibly being TRBD2 (6 bases). The CDR3 is 14 amino acids. CDR1 and CDR2 from the germline V gene are SGHRS and YFSETQ. The V and J ends lost 0 bases and 7 bases respectively, with 10 bases between them. CDR3 amino acids: CASSLVPGDGELFF. The CDR3 DNA sequence: TGCGCCAGCAGCTTGGTACCGGGAGACGGGGAGCTGTTTTTT.

This chain uses TRBV5-1 with TRBJ2-1; 8 positions match TRBD1. Germline CDR1 reads SGHRS; CDR2 reads YFSETQ. The CDR3 contains 14 residues. The junction had 8 bases not matched to a gene; V was cut back by 5 bases and J by 7 bases. The CDR3 reads CASSFTGGTNEQFF. The CDR3 nucleotides read TGCGCCAGCAGTTTCACAGGGGGGACGAATGAGCAGTTCTTC.

V and J are TRBV28 and TRBJ1-5; 9 bases fit TRBD1. The V segment lost 4 bases and the J segment 2 bases; nucleotides outside the gene matches: 3. Germline CDR1 MDHEN, CDR2 SYDVKM. This CDR3 has 15 amino acids. The DNA of the CDR3 is TGTGCCAGCAGTTATCGGACAGGGGGCAATCAGCCCCAGCATTTT. It is translated as CASSYRTGGNQPQHF.

This clone showed up many times. The V and J genes are TRBV4-2 and TRBJ1-1; a possible D gene is TRBD1 (5 bases). There are 17 residues in the CDR3. Trimming removed 0 bases from V and 4 bases from J, with 18 bases in between. Germline V gene sequence: CDR1 LGHNA, CDR2 YNFKEQ. This CDR3 is CASSQEVGARGGTEAFF. CDR3 in DNA: TGTGCCAGCAGCCAAGAGGTCGGGGCGCGGGGGGGCACTGAAGCTTTCTTT.

The chain links TRBV27 to TRBJ1-6; perhaps TRBD1 as D (6 bases). The CDR3 totals 16 residues. The V end lost 4 bases, the J end lost 0 bases, and 10 bases lay between the germline ends. Germline CDR1 reads MNHEY; CDR2 reads SMNVEV (reference sequence). CDR3 region: CASSWGGLSYNSPLHF. CDR3 sequence (DNA): TGTGCCAGCAGTTGGGGGGGCCTCTCCTATAATTCACCCCTCCACTTT.

The chain employs TRBV5-1 and TRBJ1-2; 8 bases are shared with TRBD1. Germline values: CDR1 SGHRS, CDR2 YFSETQ. V trimming: 3 bases; J trimming: 2 bases; junction bases outside the gene matches: 6. This CDR3 spans 15 amino acids. Here the CDR3 DNA reads TGCGCCAGCAGCTCCGGGACAGGCGACAACTATGGCTACACCTTC. Amino acids: CASSSGTGDNYGYTF.

V is TRBV6-5 and J is TRBJ2-2; D is perhaps TRBD1 (6 bases). CDR1 is MNHEY, CDR2 SVGAGI, per germline. This CDR3 is 15 amino acids long. Trimming pared 7 bases from V and 6 bases from J, leaving 18 bases between. CDR3: CASNDGEGVAGELFF. The CDR3, as DNA: TGTGCCAGCAACGATGGCGAGGGGGTGGCCGGGGAGCTGTTTTTT.

The chain combines TRBV29-1 with TRBJ1-2; D might be TRBD1 (6 bases). Germline CDR1 and CDR2: SQVTM and ANQGSEA. CDR3 size: 15 residues. The ends were cut back, 7 bases at V and 7 bases at J, with 25 bases in the middle. The CDR3 sequence is CSAGASGRGFGGYTF. CDR3 nucleotides: TGCAGCGCTGGGGCGTCAGGCAGGGGATTTGGTGGCTACACCTTC. Filled out from reference TRBV29-1 and TRBJ1-2, the complete variable domain reads SAVISQKPSRDICQRGTSLTIQCQVDSQVTMMFWYRQQPGQSLTLIATANQGSEATYESGFVIDKFPISRPNLTFSTLTVSNMSPEDSSIYLCSAGASGRGFGGYTFGSGTRLTVV.

This clone was detected once. The chain is built from TRBV7-8 and TRBJ2-2, with 10 positions matching TRBD1. V shed 0 bases and J 4 bases; nucleotides not matched to a gene: 5. CDR3 length: 17 amino acids. Looked up from germline, CDR1 is SGHVS and CDR2 is FQNEAQ. The CDR3: CASSLARGQGRTGELFF. For the CDR3, the DNA is TGTGCCAGCAGCTTAGCGAGGGGACAGGGGCGCACCGGGGAGCTGTTTTTT.

The V gene is TRBV19, the J gene TRBJ2-5, with D perhaps matching TRBD2 (6 bases). V was cut by 1 base and J by 5 bases, with 8 bases left in between. The CDR3 is made up of 13 amino acids. From germline, CDR1 is LNHDA and CDR2 SQIVND (reference sequence). In nucleotides, the CDR3 is TGTGCCAGTAGTATAGCAGGAGGGGAGACCCAGTACTTC. Translated, it gives CASSIAGGETQYF.

This chain links TRBV11-2 with TRBJ1-3; tentatively, D is TRBD1 (6 bases). Germline V CDR1 and CDR2: SGHAT, FQNNGV. V dropped 6 bases and J dropped 1 base, with 13 bases sitting between them. CDR3 size: 15 residues. The CDR3 DNA is TGTGCCAGCAGGGGCCCAGGGGAGTCTGGAAACACCATATATTTT. Translating gives CASRGPGESGNTIYF.

The rearrangement uses TRBV7-9 and TRBJ2-7; weak D call: TRBD1 (6 bases). Per the germline V gene, CDR1 is SEHNR and CDR2 is FQNEAQ (reference sequence). This CDR3 has 15 amino acids. V was trimmed by 2 bases and J by 4 bases, leaving 15 bases between them. CDR3 DNA: TGTGCCAGCAGCTTACTGGACCAGGGGTCATACGAGCAGTACTTC. Translation: CASSLLDQGSYEQYF.

CDR3 in amino acids: CASTSNRAPDQPQHF. Here the CDR3 DNA reads TGTGCCAGCACCTCTAACAGGGCCCCTGATCAGCCCCAGCATTTT. The gene calls are TRBV28 and TRBJ1-5; D may be TRBD1 (6 bases). The CDR3 length is 15 residues. CDR1 is MDHEN, CDR2 SYDVKM, per germline. Deletions cut 7 bases from V and 5 bases from J, with 18 bases between.

This rearrangement joins TRBV4-2 to TRBJ2-5; 13 bases align to TRBD2. The germline CDR1 and CDR2 sequences are LGHNA and YNFKEQ. The CDR3 spans 16 residues. The trim removed 4 bases at V and 4 bases at J, leaving 6 bases unmatched. The CDR3 region has the DNA TGTGCCAGCAGCCTGGCCACTAGCGGGGGGGGAGAGACCCAGTACTTC. Residues: CASSLATSGGGETQYF.

V usage is TRBV20-1 and J usage is TRBJ2-5; D is undetermined. The CDR3 runs 10 residues. Trimming removed 6 bases at V and 2 bases at J, with 4 bases between. In germline, CDR1 is DFQATT, CDR2 SNEGSKA (reference sequence). CDR3 nucleotide sequence: TGCAGTGCCCAACAAGAGACCCAGTACTTC. Protein sequence: CSAQQETQYF.

V gene TRBV9 combines with J gene TRBJ2-1; 9 nucleotides agree with TRBD2. V shed 2 bases and J 0 bases; nucleotides not matched to a gene: 9. Per the germline V gene, CDR1 is SGDLS and CDR2 is YYNGEE. This CDR3 comprises 18 residues. CDR3 residues: CASSVTSGPSYSYNEQFF. The CDR3 coding sequence is TGTGCCAGCAGCGTGACTAGCGGACCATCTTACTCCTACAATGAGCAGTTCTTC.

The CDR3 DNA reads TGTGCCAGCAGTTTACCATTGACAGGGTTGGATACGCAGTATTTT. Translation gives CASSLPLTGLDTQYF. The chain couples TRBV28 to TRBJ2-3, with TRBD1 matching over 7 bases. The CDR3 sequence is 15 residues long. Trimming took 2 bases from V and 6 from J; bases not matched to a gene: 8. Germline assignment: CDR1 MDHEN and CDR2 SYDVKM.

In DNA form, the CDR3 reads TGTGCCAGTCGAGGAACTATTAATGAAAAACTGTTTTTT. Its translation is CASRGTINEKLFF. The V and J genes are TRBV28 and TRBJ1-4; D is undetermined. V lost 9 bases and J 4 bases, leaving 12 bases between the germline ends. Per the germline V gene, CDR1 is MDHEN and CDR2 is SYDVKM. This CDR3 is built from 13 residues. The whole variable domain, remainder taken from reference TRBV28 and TRBJ1-4, is DVKVTQSSRYLVKRTGEKVFLECVQDMDHENMFWYRQDPGLGLRLIYFSYDVKMKEKGDIPEGYSVSREKKERFSLILESASTNQTSMYLCASRGTINEKLFFGSGTQLSVL.

CDR3 sequence: CASSFSGGGFSYEQYF. The CDR3 nucleotides read TGCGCCAGCAGCTTCTCAGGGGGCGGTTTCTCCTACGAGCAGTACTTC. V gene TRBV5-1 combines with J gene TRBJ2-7; 8 bases agree with TRBD1. Germline V CDR1 and CDR2: SGHRS, YFSETQ. CDR3 length: 16 amino acids. V lost 2 bases to trimming and J lost 0 bases; unmatched junction nucleotides: 7.

The chain employs TRBV4-1 and TRBJ1-2; maybe TRBD1 (6 bases). The CDR3 sequence is 12 residues long. Germline CDR1 is MGHRA and CDR2 is YSYEKL. Trimming cost V 8 bases and J 8 bases, with 15 bases left between them. This CDR3 reads CASGRGGGGYTF. CDR3 nucleotides: TGCGCCAGCGGCAGGGGTGGGGGCGGCTACACCTTC.

This clone was picked up one time. The V and J genes are TRBV28 and TRBJ1-3; 10 nucleotides match TRBD1. V gave up 7 bases and J gave up 3 bases; unmatched junction bases: 3. This CDR3 spans 14 amino acids. Germline assignment: CDR1 MDHEN and CDR2 SYDVKM. The CDR3 is CASTWTGGGNTIYF. Here the CDR3 DNA reads TGTGCCAGCACCTGGACAGGGGGTGGAAACACCATATATTTT. The entire variable domain, with the rest obtained from reference TRBV28 and TRBJ1-3, is as follows: DVKVTQSSRYLVKRTGEKVFLECVQDMDHENMFWYRQDPGLGLRLIYFSYDVKMKEKGDIPEGYSVSREKKERFSLILESASTNQTSMYLCASTWTGGGNTIYFGEGSWLTVV.

This sequence joins TRBV14 and TRBJ2-1; D possibly corresponds to TRBD1 (5 bases). The germline CDR1 and CDR2 sequences are SGHDN and FVKESK. There are 18 residues in the CDR3. The germline V and J ends were trimmed by 0 bases and 3 bases, with 18 bases remaining between them. CDR3 DNA sequence: TGTGCCAGCAGCCAAGAGGTAGGGGCATCGGCAGTCTACAATGAGCAGTTCTTC. It codes for CASSQEVGASAVYNEQFF.

This clone has just a few counts. Other nucleotide sequences in the sample specify the same CDR3. This CDR3 is CASSLDRGLNEKLFF. The CDR3 DNA sequence: TGTGCCAGCAGCCTCGATAGGGGACTTAATGAAAAACTGTTTTTT. This chain joins TRBV7-9 and TRBJ1-4; tentatively, D is TRBD1 (5 bases). Trimming cost V 5 bases and J 4 bases, with 14 bases left between them. This CDR3 contains 15 residues. Germline assignment: CDR1 SEHNR and CDR2 FQNEAQ (reference sequence).

The chain couples TRBV27 to TRBJ1-2; D possibly corresponds to TRBD1 (6 bases). The CDR3 totals 15 residues. Trimming took 6 bases from V and 1 from J, leaving 15 bases between them. The germline CDR1 and CDR2 sequences are MNHEY and SMNVEV (reference sequence). CDR3 sequence: CASSPTGWINYGYTF. Here the CDR3 DNA reads TGTGCCAGCAGCCCGACAGGCTGGATTAACTATGGCTACACCTTC.

This rearrangement joins TRBV27 to TRBJ2-2; no firm D call. The germline V and J ends were trimmed by 3 bases and 2 bases, with 7 bases remaining between them. The CDR3 extends over 14 amino acids. Germline V gene data show CDR1 as MNHEY and CDR2 as SMNVEV (reference sequence). CDR3 coding DNA: TGTGCCAGCAGTTTGTCGGTCAACACCGGGGAGCTGTTTTTT. Amino acid sequence: CASSLSVNTGELFF.

To note about this clone: Compared with germline, one end of the junction differs, possibly owing to a read error. This chain links TRBV27 with TRBJ1-6; a possible D gene is TRBD1 (6 bases). The CDR3 has 15 residues. CDR1 is MNHEY, CDR2 SMNVEV, per germline (reference sequence). The CDR3 reads CASSSGQLYNPPLHF. The CDR3 coding sequence is TGTGCCAGCAGTTCAGGACAGCTATATAATCCACCCCTCCACTTT.

This chain connects TRBV2 to TRBJ2-7; 10 nucleotides line up with TRBD1. CDR3 length: 16 amino acids. J was trimmed by 8 bases and V by 6 bases; bases with no gene match: 16. CDR1 and CDR2 (germline): SNHLY, FYNNEI. In DNA form, the CDR3 reads TGTGCCAGCAGGGACAGGGGGGACCGCCGGACGGGCAAGCAGTACTTC. It encodes CASRDRGDRRTGKQYF.